The T cell receptor beta chain under discussion was sequenced for a study of early T cells in non-severe SARS-CoV-2 infection. Study at large: Bulk RNA isolated from unsorted whole blood underwent sequencing; chains were not paired.

The protocol attached unique molecular identifiers to individual cDNA molecules. TCRdb re-derived calls from the 5' RACE reads in MiXCR, one entry per CDR3 protein. Of 100,000 to 150,000 distinct CDR3 sequences in the sample, under 15% were seen once. This clonotype was seen at least ten times. What it binds is unknown. The length of the CDR3 is 17 residues. V dropped 5 bases and J dropped 4 bases, with 23 bases sitting between them. Germline V lookup: CDR1 SEHNR, CDR2 FQNEAQ (reference sequence). Study-wide findings and caveats: Anti-spike CD8 responses were favored by VDJdb matching, which missed private and CD4 specificities.

The receptor's source is an adult who was a healthcare worker with PCR-confirmed SARS-CoV-2 infection or an uninfected control (not recorded which). This chain links TRBV7-9 with TRBJ1-1; unclear D gene. The specimen sequenced was whole blood. CDR3 in amino acids: CASSRPTSDGRATEAFF. CDR3 coding DNA: TGTGCCAGCAGCCGACCAACCTCGGACGGACGTGCCACTGAAGCTTTCTTT.